The 25 T cell receptor beta chains below were found in one sample sequenced in a study of cytomegalovirus exposure and HLA in healthy donors. Primers for the PCR totalled 60 Vbeta and 13 Jbeta. Produced via immunoSEQ multiplex PCR; TCRdb's table is partial and in-frame only. The sample gives about 200,000 clones, around 78% of which show up once; 13% to 15% is in the top ten. Material for sequencing was PBMCs. The receptors were gathered from a young woman in good health and CMV-seropositive.

CDR3 nucleotides: TGTGCCTGGAGTGTACTCGCCGGAATCGGAGGGACCCAGTACTTC. As protein: CAWSVLAGIGGTQYF. V usage is TRBV30 and J usage is TRBJ2-5, with D possibly matching TRBD2 (5 bases). Germline CDR1 GTSNPN, CDR2 SVGIG (reference sequence). V gave up 0 bases and J gave up 7 bases, with 18 bases separating them. The CDR3 spans 15 residues.

CDR3 region: CASSLDRQETQYF. CDR3 nucleotide sequence: TGTGCCAGCAGCTTAGACAGACAAGAGACCCAGTACTTC. The chain recombines TRBV11-3 with TRBJ2-5; no clear D gene. The germline V gene encodes CDR1 SGHNT and CDR2 YENEEA. This CDR3 contains 13 residues. The V and J ends lost 0 bases and 2 bases respectively, with 4 bases between them.

CDR3 sequence: CASSQEYLAGDSDEQYF. The DNA for the CDR3 is TGCGCCAGCAGCCAAGAATATCTAGCGGGAGATAGTGACGAGCAGTACTTC. This chain joins TRBV4-1 and TRBJ2-7, with 10 bases that match TRBD2. This CDR3 spans 17 amino acids. Trimming took 0 bases from V and 5 from J; bases not matched to a gene: 10. CDR1 MGHRA and CDR2 YSYEKL come from the germline V gene.

Here the CDR3 reads CASSPGTGKNEQFF. The CDR3 DNA reads TGCGCCAGCAGCCCCGGGACAGGGAAGAATGAGCAGTTCTTC. J is TRBJ2-1 and V is TRBV5-1, with 9 bases that match TRBD1. The CDR3 has 14 residues. Trimming cost V 4 bases and J 7 bases; bases outside gene matches: 6. Germline CDR1 and CDR2: SGHRS and YFSETQ.

This clone was seen only once. The rearrangement uses TRBV10-1 and TRBJ1-1; the D is unclear. Trimming cost V 2 bases and J 4 bases, with 11 bases left between them. The CDR3 runs 14 residues. Looked up from germline, CDR1 is WNHNN and CDR2 is SYGVQD (reference sequence). The CDR3 loop is CASSEEGWGTEAFF. The CDR3, as DNA: TGCGCCAGCAGTGAGGAGGGCTGGGGCACTGAAGCTTTCTTT.

V is TRBV7-2 and J is TRBJ1-2; D remains unclear. V lost 7 bases, J lost 1 base, and 16 bases lay in between. This CDR3 comprises 15 residues. CDR1 and CDR2 from the germline V gene are SGHTA and FQGNSA. The CDR3 DNA follows: TGTGCCAGCAACTATAGGAGCAACGGTAACTATGGCTACACCTTC. Translating gives CASNYRSNGNYGYTF.

The CDR3 sequence is CASSTGMTGELFF. CDR3 in DNA: TGTGCCAGCAGCACAGGGATGACCGGGGAGCTGTTTTTT. The genes are TRBV6-6 and TRBJ2-2; possible D gene TRBD1, 6 bases. CDR3 length: 13 residues. Germline CDR1 is MNHNY and CDR2 is SVGAGI (reference sequence). Trimming took off 6 bases at V and 5 bases at J, with 10 bases between the two ends.

The genes are TRBV29-1 and TRBJ1-1; 7 bases are a match to TRBD1. CDR3 length: 13 residues. CDR1 and CDR2 from the germline V gene are SQVTM and ANQGSEA. V lost 7 bases, J lost 5 bases, and 10 bases stayed unmatched. This CDR3 is CSGGERGQTEAFF. The CDR3 DNA follows: TGCAGCGGGGGGGAGAGGGGGCAAACTGAAGCTTTCTTT. The full variable domain, its missing parts supplied by reference TRBV29-1 and TRBJ1-1, is SAVISQKPSRDICQRGTSLTIQCQVDSQVTMMFWYRQQPGQSLTLIATANQGSEATYESGFVIDKFPISRPNLTFSTLTVSNMSPEDSSIYLCSGGERGQTEAFFGQGTRLTVV.

The chain uses TRBV9 and TRBJ2-2, with D tentatively TRBD1 (6 bases). The V end lost 5 bases, the J end lost 9 bases, and 20 bases lay between the germline ends. Germline assignment: CDR1 SGDLS and CDR2 YYNGEE. The length of the CDR3 is 15 residues. The CDR3 here is CASSIMARGNRELFF. The CDR3 region has the DNA TGTGCCAGCAGTATTATGGCCAGGGGTAACCGGGAGCTGTTTTTT.

The chain is built from TRBV6-1 and TRBJ2-3, with D maybe TRBD1 (5 bases). The CDR3 totals 15 residues. Per the germline V gene, CDR1 is MNHNS and CDR2 is SASEGT. V dropped 6 bases and J dropped 0 bases, with 13 bases sitting between them. The DNA for the CDR3 is TGTGCCAGCAGGTCTTTGGCAGGGAGCACAGATACGCAGTATTTT. This codes for CASRSLAGSTDTQYF.

This chain connects TRBV28 to TRBJ1-1; TRBD1 aligns across 8 bases. CDR3 length: 14 residues. Germline trimming cut 4 bases from V and 1 base from J; bases unmatched to any gene: 2. Germline V gene data show CDR1 as MDHEN and CDR2 as SYDVKM. CDR3 sequence (DNA): TGTGCCAGCAGTTCCACAGGGGGGAACACTGAAGCTTTCTTT. This encodes CASSSTGGNTEAFF. The complete variable domain, with remaining parts taken from reference TRBV28 and TRBJ1-1, reads DVKVTQSSRYLVKRTGEKVFLECVQDMDHENMFWYRQDPGLGLRLIYFSYDVKMKEKGDIPEGYSVSREKKERFSLILESASTNQTSMYLCASSSTGGNTEAFFGQGTRLTVV.

This clone was recorded only once. The chain joins TRBV19 to TRBJ2-4; a possible D gene is TRBD2 (6 bases). CDR3 size: 16 residues. V lost 3 bases, J lost 3 bases, and 15 bases lay in between. Germline values: CDR1 LNHDA, CDR2 SQIVND (reference sequence). CDR3 sequence: CASSMEGPRGKNIQYF. The CDR3 region has the DNA TGTGCCAGTAGTATGGAGGGGCCTCGAGGCAAAAACATTCAGTACTTC.

The chain employs TRBV5-6 and TRBJ2-3, with D maybe TRBD2 (6 bases). Germline CDR1 SGHDT, CDR2 YYEEEE. V lost 1 base and J lost 10, with 13 bases in between. This CDR3 contains 13 residues. CDR3 protein: CASSLLGGEAQYF. CDR3 bases: TGTGCCAGCAGCTTGTTGGGGGGAGAAGCGCAGTATTTT.

V usage is TRBV7-9 and J usage is TRBJ2-3; a possible D gene is TRBD2 (5 bases). Trimming took off 5 bases at V and 2 bases at J, with 14 bases between the two ends. This CDR3 is built from 15 residues. Germline CDR1 and CDR2: SEHNR and FQNEAQ (reference sequence). This CDR3 is CASSRGGAPTDTQYF. For the CDR3, the DNA is TGTGCCAGCAGCCGGGGTGGTGCGCCCACAGATACGCAGTATTTT.

The chain links TRBV6-5 to TRBJ2-5; tentatively, D is TRBD1 (7 bases). The germline gives CDR1 MNHEY, CDR2 SVGAGI. The CDR3 has 14 residues. V dropped 6 bases and J dropped 2 bases, with 13 bases sitting between them. The CDR3 DNA follows: TGTGCCAGCAGACGCGGGACAGTTCAAGAGACCCAGTACTTC. Its protein product is CASRRGTVQETQYF.

The rearrangement links TRBV18 to TRBJ1-5; the D gene is possibly TRBD1 (5 bases). This CDR3 has 15 residues. The germline V and J ends were trimmed by 3 bases and 6 bases, with 15 bases remaining between them. Germline lookup yields CDR1 KGHSH and CDR2 LQKENI. DNA for the CDR3: TGTGCCAGCTCACCCCAGGGTCCAGGGCTTCAGCCCCAGCATTTT. This codes for CASSPQGPGLQPQHF.

The CDR3 DNA follows: TGTGCCAGCAGCTTGGCCTTAGACAGGGGGGAGACCCAGTACTTC. Its protein is CASSLALDRGETQYF. The chain uses TRBV5-5 and TRBJ2-5; 9 bases are shared with TRBD1. CDR1 and CDR2 from the germline V gene are SGHKS and YYEKEE (reference sequence). V was clipped by 0 bases and J by 5 bases; unmatched bases: 5. The CDR3 length is 15 residues.

The rearrangement uses TRBV10-3 and TRBJ2-2, with D possibly matching TRBD1 (6 bases). The CDR3 loop spans 14 amino acids. The V and J ends lost 4 bases and 8 bases respectively, with 14 bases between them. Germline lookup yields CDR1 ENHRY and CDR2 SYGVKD. CDR3 residues: CAISVSGAVGELFF. The CDR3 coding sequence is TGTGCCATCAGTGTTTCAGGGGCGGTTGGGGAGCTGTTTTTT.

This clone has just a few counts. The V call is TRBV19, the J call TRBJ1-2, with TRBD1 identical over 10 bases. With V trimmed by 5 bases and J by 5 bases, 5 bases remained unmatched. CDR3 length: 14 residues. Germline V gene data show CDR1 as LNHDA and CDR2 as SQIVND (reference sequence). CDR3 sequence reads: CASSQTGGWYGYTF. CDR3 sequence (DNA): TGTGCCAGTAGTCAGACAGGGGGCTGGTATGGCTACACCTTC. The full variable domain, with the rest looked up from reference TRBV19 and TRBJ1-2, is DGGITQSPKYLFRKEGQNVTLSCEQNLNHDAMYWYRQDPGQGLRLIYYSQIVNDFQKGDIAEGYSVSREKKESFPLTVTSAQKNPTAFYLCASSQTGGWYGYTFGSGTRLTVV.

The chain joins TRBV7-9 to TRBJ2-5; 8 bases fit TRBD2. Germline V gives CDR1 SEHNR, CDR2 FQNEAQ (reference sequence). The CDR3 contains 15 residues. J was trimmed by 4 bases and V by 1 base; bases with no gene match: 5. CDR3 residues: CASSLEAGGGETQYF. The CDR3 DNA is TGTGCCAGCAGCTTAGAGGCGGGGGGAGGAGAGACCCAGTACTTC.

J is TRBJ1-6 and V is TRBV6-5; possibly TRBD1 for D (6 bases). This CDR3 is 16 amino acids long. Trimming removed 2 bases from V and 9 bases from J, with 17 bases in between. Germline values: CDR1 MNHEY, CDR2 SVGAGI. CDR3 nucleotide sequence: TGTGCCAGCAGTTACGAGGGACACCGCGGGTTTTCACCCCTCCACTTT. This translates into CASSYEGHRGFSPLHF.

V gene TRBV28 combines with J gene TRBJ2-6; unclear D gene. Between the trimmed V and J ends, which lost 6 bases and 2 bases, there was a span of 8 bases. The CDR3 extends over 14 amino acids. Per the germline V gene, CDR1 is MDHEN and CDR2 is SYDVKM. The CDR3 DNA reads as TGTGCCAGCAGCAAGAGCCCTGGGGCCAACGTCCTGACTTTC. Translated: CASSKSPGANVLTF.

The chain links TRBV28 to TRBJ1-2, with 9 bases matching TRBD1. The CDR3 is 16 amino acids. Trimming removed 1 base from V and 1 base from J; junction bases left unmatched: 4. Germline V gene sequence: CDR1 MDHEN, CDR2 SYDVKM. As DNA, the CDR3 is TGTGCCAGCAGTTTATTTTGGGACAGGGTTAACTATGGCTACACCTTC. It encodes CASSLFWDRVNYGYTF.

Of note for this clone: Because the CDR3's place on the DNA is in doubt, the DNA is left out and the CDR3 is given as listed by TCRdb. The genes are TRBV28 and TRBJ1-5. The CDR3 is 16 residues long, counting both termini. CDR1 and CDR2 (germline): MDHEN, SYDVKM. Here the CDR3 reads CASSSSGSKSNQPQHF.

This clone has just a few counts. This chain uses TRBV5-1 with TRBJ1-4, with 9 nucleotides matching TRBD1. CDR1 is SGHRS, CDR2 YFSETQ, per germline. This CDR3 contains 16 residues. The ends lost 0 bases at V and 8 bases at J; junction bases unmatched: 8. In nucleotides, the CDR3 is TGCGCCAGCAGCTTGGGAGGGACAGGGACGAGAGAAAAACTGTTTTTT. Translated: CASSLGGTGTREKLFF. The variable domain in full, completed from reference TRBV5-1 and TRBJ1-4, reads KAGVTQTPRYLIKTRGQQVTLSCSPISGHRSVSWYQQTPGQGLQFLFEYFSETQRNKGNFPGRFSGRQFSNSRSEMNVSTLELGDSALYLCASSLGGTGTREKLFFGSGTQLSVL.